A selection of T cell receptor beta chains follows, all from one sample in a study of blood T cell repertoires in COVID-19. The data were produced by immunoSEQ multiplex PCR, yet TCRdb's version contains in-frame clones alone and is incomplete. The table includes 150,000 or so clones, around 82% detected once. Sequencing was done on a sample of peripheral blood. The receptors here all came from a man aged 55 to 70 with COVID-19, enrolled during active disease. CDR3s include the opening cysteine and the closing phenylalanine or tryptophan. Each record gives: D gene, V gene, clone size, J gene, CDR3 protein, CDR3 DNA. A D gene is named only where the DNA matches it firmly. Only part of the rows carry a size: once, few, many, or a class if the clone is expanded.

>TRBD1|TRBV11-2|NA|TRBJ2-3
CASSKSGQGIGGTDTQYF
TGTGCCAGCAGCAAATCGGGACAGGGAATTGGCGGCACAGATACGCAGTATTTT
>NA|TRBV4-3|NA|TRBJ2-7
CASSQDISGTRNYEQYF
TGCGCCAGCAGCCAAGACATATCCGGGACAAGGAACTACGAGCAGTACTTC
>NA|TRBV19|medium-sized|TRBJ1-1
CASSISGPGTEAFF
TGTGCCAGTAGTATCTCAGGGCCGGGCACTGAAGCTTTCTTT
>TRBD2|TRBV11-1|NA|TRBJ2-3
CASSLGLAGTTDTQYF
TGTGCCAGCAGCTTAGGGCTAGCGGGAACCACAGATACGCAGTATTTT
>NA|TRBV19|NA|TRBJ2-7
CASSITPGANEQYF
TGTGCCAGTAGTATAACCCCAGGGGCTAACGAGCAGTACTTC
>NA|TRBV6-5|NA|TRBJ1-2
CASSSTATSYGYTF
TGTGCCAGCAGTTCGACAGCCACTTCCTATGGCTACACCTTC
>NA|TRBV7-2|NA|TRBJ1-1
CASSVQGSNTEAFF
TGTGCCAGCAGCGTACAGGGAAGCAACACTGAAGCTTTCTTT
>TRBD2|TRBV6-2/TRBV6-3|NA|TRBJ2-4
CASSPGGDGKNIQYF
TGTGCCAGCAGTCCGGGGGGGGACGGCAAAAACATTCAGTACTTC
>NA|TRBV7-2|NA|TRBJ1-1
CASSLALSNTEAFF
TGTGCCAGCAGCTTAGCCCTCTCCAACACTGAAGCTTTCTTT
>TRBD1|TRBV6-9|NA|TRBJ1-2
CASSSDRDDYGYTF
TGTGCCAGCAGCTCCGACAGGGACGACTATGGCTACACCTTC
>NA|TRBV4-2|NA|TRBJ2-7
CASSQEYISYEQYF
TGTGCCAGCAGCCAAGAATATATCTCCTACGAGCAGTACTTC
>NA|TRBV11-2|NA|TRBJ1-1
CASSTRTVAEAFF
TGTGCCAGCAGCACCCGGACAGTAGCTGAAGCTTTCTTT
>NA|TRBV12-5|NA|TRBJ1-2
CASGLDFTGTSGYGYTF
TGTGCTAGTGGTTTGGATTTCACCGGGACATCGGGCTATGGCTACACCTTC
>NA|TRBV7-2|NA|TRBJ1-2
CASSLAIRANYGYTF
TGTGCCAGCAGCTTAGCTATAAGAGCTAACTATGGCTACACCTTC
>NA|TRBV18|many|TRBJ2-7
CASSPIAVLAISYEQYF
TGTGCCAGCTCACCGATAGCCGTCCTAGCGATTTCTTACGAGCAGTACTTC
>TRBD1|TRBV11-2|NA|TRBJ1-4
CASSLGGQAATNEKLFF
TGTGCCAGCAGCTTAGGGGGACAGGCCGCAACTAATGAAAAACTGTTTTTT
>NA|TRBV6-5|once|TRBJ1-4
CASRGARERKLFF
TGTGCCAGCAGGGGGGCCAGGGAAAGAAAACTGTTTTTT
>NA|TRBV7-2|NA|TRBJ2-5
CASSLSPTGAQETQYF
TGTGCCAGCAGCTTATCCCCGACAGGAGCCCAAGAGACCCAGTACTTC
>NA|TRBV12-5|NA|TRBJ2-3
CASCWSQATDTQYF
TGTGCTAGTTGTTGGTCGCAGGCGACAGATACGCAGTATTTT
>TRBD1|TRBV6-1|NA|TRBJ2-6
CASSAPPGQGASGANVLTF
TGTGCCAGCAGTGCCCCTCCGGGACAGGGGGCCTCTGGGGCCAACGTCCTGACTTTC
>NA|TRBV2|NA|TRBJ1-6
CASSEARQGSTPLHF
TGTGCCAGCAGTGAAGCGCGGCAGGGATCAACACCCCTCCACTTT
>TRBD2|TRBV7-9|NA|TRBJ2-2
CASSPLGAGLNTGELFF
TGTGCCAGCAGCCCTCTGGGAGCGGGGCTCAACACCGGGGAGCTGTTTTTT
>NA|TRBV6-5|NA|TRBJ1-2
CASRATEGYGYTF
TGTGCCAGCAGAGCGACGGAGGGCTATGGCTACACCTTC
>TRBD1|TRBV6-6|NA|TRBJ2-3
CASSPGTGHFSTDTQYF
TGTGCCAGCAGTCCCGGGACAGGGCATTTTAGCACAGATACGCAGTATTTT
>TRBD1|TRBV7-2|NA|TRBJ1-1
CASSRDRVGGEAFF
TGTGCCAGCAGCCGTGACAGGGTTGGCGGTGAAGCTTTCTTT
>TRBD1|TRBV3-1/TRBV3-2|NA|TRBJ1-5
CASSPQGNSNQPQHF
TGTGCCAGCAGCCCACAGGGGAATAGCAATCAGCCCCAGCATTTT
>TRBD1|TRBV19|few|TRBJ2-1
CASSLNTRGHQFF
TGTGCCAGTTCCCTCAACACCAGGGGGCATCAGTTCTTC
>TRBD1|TRBV5-4|NA|TRBJ1-1
CASSNTGTADTEAFF
TGTGCCAGCAGTAACACCGGGACAGCGGACACTGAAGCTTTCTTT